The 2 T cell receptor beta chains in this list originate from one sample, sequenced in a study of control samples from healthy donors and cancer patients. Method: immunoSEQ multiplex PCR; TCRdb's copy keeps in-frame clones and lacks some. The repertoire holds around 130,000 clones, with 89% as singletons. The sequencing input was blood. The receptors here all came from a man over 45 in good health.

This chain uses TRBV7-2 with TRBJ1-2; 8 bases match TRBD1. CDR1 is SGHTA, CDR2 FQGNSA, per germline. The CDR3 runs 16 residues. V shed 0 bases, J shed 7 bases, and the junction held 10 bases outside the gene matches. The CDR3 region has the DNA TGTGCCAGCAGCTTAGCGTGGGCAGGGGGCGCAGGTGGCTACACCTTC. It codes for CASSLAWAGGAGGYTF. Full variable domain (missing parts from reference TRBV7-2 and TRBJ1-2): GAGVSQSPSNKVTEKGKDVELRCDPISGHTALYWYRQSLGQGLEFLIYFQGNSAPDKSGLPSDRFSAERTGGSVSTLTIQRTQQEDSAVYLCASSLAWAGGAGGYTFGSGTRLTVV.

The chain joins TRBV2 to TRBJ2-1; possibly TRBD2 for D (6 bases). From germline, CDR1 is SNHLY and CDR2 FYNNEI. The CDR3 is made up of 13 amino acids. Trimming left V 10 bases short and J 8 bases short, with 18 bases between. As DNA, the CDR3 is TGTGCCACCGCGGGGCCTTCTGGCGATGAGCAGTTCTTC. Residues: CATAGPSGDEQFF.